These 26 T cell receptor beta chains were sequenced from one sample in a study of untreated major depressive disorder. Sequenced by immunoSEQ multiplex PCR; TCRdb stores in-frame clones only, minus some. The top ten clones hold approximately 5.1% of a sample with 20,000 or so clones, around 87% of them seen once. Sequenced sample: CD4+ T cells from PBMCs. The receptors were gathered from a woman under 40 in good health.

The rearrangement joins TRBV19 to TRBJ1-5, with 7 bases that match TRBD1. CDR3 length: 16 amino acids. V lost 1 base and J lost 5; bases outside the gene matches: 8. Germline CDR1 LNHDA, CDR2 SQIVND (reference sequence). The CDR3 region is CASSIALDRDYQPQHF. CDR3 DNA sequence: TGTGCCAGTAGTATAGCCCTCGACAGGGATTATCAGCCCCAGCATTTT. Looking up the rest from reference TRBV19 and TRBJ1-5 gives the full variable domain: DGGITQSPKYLFRKEGQNVTLSCEQNLNHDAMYWYRQDPGQGLRLIYYSQIVNDFQKGDIAEGYSVSREKKESFPLTVTSAQKNPTAFYLCASSIALDRDYQPQHFGDGTRLSIL.

This chain connects TRBV11-2 to TRBJ2-7; D possibly corresponds to TRBD1 (5 bases). The V gene's germline CDR1 is SGHAT and CDR2 FQNNGV. V was cut by 1 base and J by 7 bases, with 11 bases left in between. The CDR3 extends over 13 amino acids. As DNA, the CDR3 is TGTGCCAGCAGCTTAGGCAGGGCTGGAGAGCAGTACTTC. Translation gives CASSLGRAGEQYF. Combining the CDR3 with reference TRBV11-2 and TRBJ2-7 gives the whole variable domain EAGVAQSPRYKIIEKRQSVAFWCNPISGHATLYWYQQILGQGPKLLIQFQNNGVVDDSQLPKDRFSAERLKGVDSTLKIQPAKLEDSAVYLCASSLGRAGEQYFGPGTRLTVT.

Only one count was recorded for this clone. The J gene is TRBJ1-5, the V gene TRBV6-6; possibly TRBD1 for D (5 bases). With 3 bases removed from V and 5 bases from J, the gap between germline ends came to 14 bases. Germline V CDR1 and CDR2: MNHNY, SVGAGI (reference sequence). The CDR3 extends over 15 amino acids. Here the CDR3 DNA reads TGTGCCAGCAGTTATTATCAGGGTTCGGATCAGCCCCAGCATTTT. This translates into CASSYYQGSDQPQHF.

The chain uses TRBV19 and TRBJ2-1; 9 bases are shared with TRBD2. V lost 2 bases and J lost 4; bases outside the gene matches: 3. Germline assignment: CDR1 LNHDA and CDR2 SQIVND (reference sequence). The CDR3 runs to 15 residues. The CDR3 DNA follows: TGTGCCAGTAGTATATCTAGCGGGGCATACAATGAGCAGTTCTTC. Amino acids: CASSISSGAYNEQFF.

V is TRBV5-4 and J is TRBJ2-5; 9 nucleotides align to TRBD1. The CDR3 is 14 residues long. CDR1 is SGHNT, CDR2 YYREEE, per germline (reference sequence). The trim removed 3 bases at V and 5 bases at J, leaving 5 bases unmatched. CDR3 loop: CASSSQGATETQYF. In nucleotides, the CDR3 is TGTGCCAGCAGCTCACAGGGGGCAACGGAGACCCAGTACTTC.

The chain recombines TRBV6-5 with TRBJ1-1; a weak D match, TRBD1 (5 bases). The germline V gene has CDR1 MNHEY and CDR2 SVGAGI. Trimming stripped 7 bases from V and 5 bases from J, with 20 bases between. The CDR3 is 15 residues long. The CDR3 here is CASIRKAGRGTEAFF. The CDR3 DNA reads as TGTGCCAGCATTCGTAAGGCAGGGAGGGGAACTGAAGCTTTCTTT.

The chain has TRBV6-1 and TRBJ1-6, with 7 bases that match TRBD1. The V and J ends lost 8 bases and 6 bases, in that order; junction bases with no gene match: 7. CDR1 is MNHNS, CDR2 SASEGT, per germline. This CDR3 has 14 residues. Here the CDR3 reads CASEGGGSNSPLHF. The CDR3 DNA reads TGTGCCAGCGAGGGAGGGGGCAGTAATTCACCCCTCCACTTT.

The chain employs TRBV4-3 and TRBJ2-5; D call uncertain. Trimming cost V 1 base and J 4 bases, with 7 bases left between them. The CDR3 is 13 amino acids. CDR1 is LGHNA, CDR2 YSLEER, per germline. The CDR3: CASSQVVGETQYF. CDR3 sequence (DNA): TGCGCCAGCAGCCAAGTGGTCGGAGAGACCCAGTACTTC.

This clone has only one observation. The rearrangement joins TRBV7-3 to TRBJ2-1; TRBD2 matches at 12 bases. This CDR3 has 17 residues. Germline V lookup: CDR1 SGHTA, CDR2 FQGTGA. J gave up 5 bases and V 3 bases, and 8 bases lay outside the gene matches. The CDR3 loop is CASSFLATSGGHNEQFF. In DNA, the CDR3 is TGTGCCAGCAGCTTCCTGGCGACTAGCGGGGGACACAATGAGCAGTTCTTC.

The chain has TRBV28 and TRBJ2-3; D call uncertain. Germline CDR1 reads MDHEN; CDR2 reads SYDVKM. Trimming pared 6 bases from V and 0 bases from J, leaving 7 bases between. CDR3 size: 13 residues. The CDR3 sequence is CASRATSTDTQYF. CDR3 sequence (DNA): TGTGCCAGCAGAGCCACTAGCACAGATACGCAGTATTTT.

The chain couples TRBV4-3 to TRBJ1-2; D uncertain. CDR1 is LGHNA and CDR2 is YSLEER in the germline V gene. V dropped 0 bases and J dropped 7 bases, with 15 bases sitting between them. The length of the CDR3 is 15 residues. CDR3 loop: CASSQDFGPLGGYTF. CDR3 DNA sequence: TGCGCCAGCAGCCAAGATTTCGGACCGCTTGGTGGCTACACCTTC.

The chain joins TRBV15 to TRBJ2-1, with 8 positions matching TRBD2. The trim removed 4 bases at V and 16 bases at J, leaving 9 bases unmatched. The CDR3 consists of 12 residues. Germline-derived CDR1 and CDR2 are LNHNV and YYDKDF (reference sequence). This chain's CDR3 is CATSNEGTSGFF. CDR3 in DNA: TGTGCCACCAGCAATGAAGGGACTAGTGGATTCTTC.

This sequence joins TRBV28 and TRBJ1-3; 7 bases fit TRBD1. V was clipped by 4 bases and J by 11 bases; unmatched bases: 8. CDR3 length: 13 residues. CDR1 MDHEN and CDR2 SYDVKM come from the germline V gene. The CDR3 loop reads CASSSGTVRPIYF. The CDR3 nucleotides read TGTGCCAGCAGTTCTGGGACAGTTCGCCCCATATATTTT.

This clone came up once. CDR3 amino acids: CASSESGARGTDTQYF. The CDR3 DNA reads TGTGCCAGCAGCGAAAGCGGGGCCCGGGGGACAGATACGCAGTATTTT. V is TRBV9 and J is TRBJ2-3, with 7 bases that match TRBD2. Unmatched junction bases numbered 10, after V lost 3 bases and J lost 3 bases. The germline V gene has CDR1 SGDLS and CDR2 YYNGEE. The CDR3 has 16 amino acids.

This clone was detected once. The genes are TRBV27 and TRBJ2-7; TRBD1 is a possible D gene (6 bases). Trimming shortened V by 5 bases and J by 0 bases, and 20 bases separated the two germline ends. The CDR3 length is 17 residues. The germline CDR1 and CDR2 sequences are MNHEY and SMNVEV (reference sequence). The CDR3: CASSESSTGHLSYEQYF. CDR3 bases: TGTGCCAGCAGTGAATCTTCTACGGGACACCTCTCCTACGAGCAGTACTTC.

The V call is TRBV30, the J call TRBJ1-2; maybe TRBD1 (6 bases). The V end was cut by 0 bases, the J end by 4 bases, with 12 bases between. There are 14 residues in the CDR3. The germline CDR1 and CDR2 sequences are GTSNPN and SVGIG (reference sequence). The CDR3 loop is CAWSVGKGGYGYTF. Here the CDR3 DNA reads TGTGCCTGGAGTGTTGGGAAAGGGGGCTATGGCTACACCTTC. Together with reference TRBV30 and TRBJ1-2, the CDR3 gives the full variable domain: SQTIHQWPATLVQPVGSPLSLECTVEGTSNPNLYWYRQAAGRGLQLLFYSVGIGQISSEVPQNLSASRPQDRQFILSSKKLLLSDSGFYLCAWSVGKGGYGYTFGSGTRLTVV.

V gene TRBV2 combines with J gene TRBJ1-1; 8 bases line up with TRBD1. This CDR3 has 13 residues. V shed 6 bases and J 1 base; nucleotides not matched to a gene: 1. Germline loops: CDR1 SNHLY, CDR2 FYNNEI. For the CDR3, the DNA is TGTGCCAGCAGCGGACAGGGGAACACTGAAGCTTTCTTT. Translating it yields CASSGQGNTEAFF.

This chain joins TRBV5-4 and TRBJ2-2; 9 nucleotides align to TRBD2. The V gene's germline CDR1 is SGHNT and CDR2 YYREEE (reference sequence). The trim removed 5 bases at V and 3 bases at J, leaving 5 bases unmatched. The CDR3 length is 15 residues. DNA for the CDR3: TGTGCCAGCAGAGAAGCGGGGGGCGACACCGGGGAGCTGTTTTTT. This sequence encodes CASREAGGDTGELFF.

The chain carries TRBV5-4 and TRBJ2-7; D unresolved. The V end was cut by 0 bases, the J end by 0 bases, with 10 bases between. The CDR3 consists of 15 residues. Germline V gives CDR1 SGHNT, CDR2 YYREEE (reference sequence). CDR3 nucleotide sequence: TGTGCCAGCAGCTTGGCCCCTCCCCACTCCTACGAGCAGTACTTC. Translation gives CASSLAPPHSYEQYF.

The chain uses TRBV30 and TRBJ1-1; D perhaps matches TRBD1 (5 bases). V lost 7 bases to trimming and J lost 4 bases, with 13 bases between them. In germline, CDR1 is GTSNPN, CDR2 SVGIG (reference sequence). This CDR3 is 12 amino acids long. This CDR3 is CAFSRGGTEAFF. The CDR3 nucleotides read TGTGCCTTCTCTAGGGGTGGCACTGAAGCTTTCTTT.

CDR3 sequence reads: CASSQGAYFGYTF. The CDR3 region has the DNA TGCGCCAGCAGCCAAGGGGCCTACTTTGGCTACACCTTC. The V call is TRBV4-3, the J call TRBJ1-2; D uncertain. Trimming took off 1 base at V and 7 bases at J, with 10 bases between the two ends. This CDR3 has 13 amino acids. The germline V gene has CDR1 LGHNA and CDR2 YSLEER.

The V gene is TRBV10-3, the J gene TRBJ1-2, with D possibly being TRBD1 (5 bases). Trimming shortened V by 4 bases and J by 8 bases, and 14 bases separated the two germline ends. CDR1 ENHRY and CDR2 SYGVKD come from the germline V gene. CDR3 size: 13 residues. The CDR3 region is CAISGAGYGGYTF. The CDR3 nucleotides read TGTGCCATCAGTGGTGCAGGGTATGGGGGCTACACCTTC.

This clone has more than one count but fewer than ten. J is TRBJ1-3 and V is TRBV28, with no clear D. CDR3 length: 17 amino acids. CDR1 MDHEN and CDR2 SYDVKM come from the germline V gene. With 5 bases removed from V and 0 bases from J, the gap between germline ends came to 17 bases. This chain's CDR3 is CASSTGEGRTSGNTIYF. The CDR3 DNA follows: TGTGCCAGCAGTACCGGGGAAGGACGGACCTCTGGAAACACCATATATTTT.

This rearrangement joins TRBV28 to TRBJ1-5; the match to TRBD1 covers 8 bases. The CDR3 runs to 14 residues. The V and J ends lost 6 bases and 7 bases, in that order; junction bases with no gene match: 8. CDR1 is MDHEN and CDR2 is SYDVKM in the germline V gene. This CDR3 is CASSLGQVGQPQHF. CDR3 nucleotides: TGTGCCAGCAGCCTGGGACAGGTAGGACAGCCCCAGCATTTT.

The V and J genes are TRBV11-2 and TRBJ1-6; 7 bases are a match to TRBD1. The length of the CDR3 is 14 residues. Germline V gene sequence: CDR1 SGHAT, CDR2 FQNNGV. The V segment lost 6 bases and the J segment 10 bases; nucleotides outside the gene matches: 9. This CDR3 reads CASRRSQGGSPLHF. CDR3 DNA: TGTGCCAGCAGGAGGAGTCAGGGGGGATCACCCCTCCACTTT.

The chain is built from TRBV18 and TRBJ1-5; D may be TRBD1 (5 bases). V lost 3 bases to trimming and J lost 5 bases, with 11 bases between them. The CDR3 runs to 14 residues. The germline V gene has CDR1 KGHSH and CDR2 LQKENI. The CDR3 protein is CASSPGGTDQPQHF. In DNA form, the CDR3 reads TGTGCCAGCTCACCCGGAGGGACCGATCAGCCCCAGCATTTT. Full variable domain (outside the CDR3, taken from reference TRBV18 and TRBJ1-5): NAGVMQNPRHLVRRRGQEARLRCSPMKGHSHVYWYRQLPEEGLKFMVYLQKENIIDESGMPKERFSAEFPKEGPSILRIQQVVRGDSAAYFCASSPGGTDQPQHFGDGTRLSIL.